The 10 T cell receptor beta chains in this list originate from one sample, sequenced in a study of identical twins. TCRdb used MiXCR to reprocess the 5' RACE reads, holding one entry per CDR3 protein. The table has under 800,000 distinct CDR3 sequences, about 20% seen once. This sample was also put to use in a study of T cells expressing NK-cell markers.

The source material was PBMCs. These receptors all stem from a woman under 30 in good health.

In its sample, this clonotype was seen a few times. The rearrangement uses TRBV5-1 and TRBJ2-1; perhaps TRBD2 as D (6 bases). This CDR3 region has 16 residues. Trimming left V 3 bases short and J 0 bases short, with 13 bases between. The germline V gene encodes CDR1 SGHRS and CDR2 YFSETQ. CDR3 region: CASSSLGGTSYNEQFF. The DNA for the CDR3 is TGCGCCAGCAGCTCCTTGGGCGGGACCTCCTACAATGAGCAGTTCTTC.

A single count supports this clonotype. V usage is TRBV7-9 and J usage is TRBJ2-3, with TRBD2 identical over 7 bases. The CDR3 contains 16 residues. Unmatched junction bases numbered 11, after V lost 5 bases and J lost 3 bases. The germline CDR1 and CDR2 sequences are SEHNR and FQNEAQ (reference sequence). As DNA, the CDR3 is TGTGCCAGCAGCCCCCCCTATGCGGGAGAAACAGATACGCAGTATTTT. It yields the protein CASSPPYAGETDTQYF.

The rearrangement links TRBV27 to TRBJ1-2; TRBD1 matches at 7 bases. CDR3 length equals 12 residues. V was clipped by 6 bases and J by 8 bases; unmatched bases: 6. CDR1 MNHEY and CDR2 SMNVEV come from the germline V gene (reference sequence). CDR3 nucleotide sequence: TGTGCCAGCAGAGACAGGGTAAACGGCTACACCTTC. Translating it yields CASRDRVNGYTF.

This clonotype has only a few counts. The chain joins TRBV29-1 to TRBJ2-1; D perhaps matches TRBD2 (6 bases). Germline V gene sequence: CDR1 SQVTM, CDR2 ANQGSEA. This CDR3 spans 13 amino acids. Deletions cut 4 bases from V and 1 base from J, with 8 bases between. CDR3 sequence reads: CSVGRESYNEQFF. The CDR3 nucleotides are TGCAGCGTTGGGAGGGAGTCCTACAATGAGCAGTTCTTC.

This clonotype was recorded a few times. This rearrangement joins TRBV10-3 to TRBJ1-4, with a tentative D call TRBD1 (5 bases). CDR1 and CDR2 from the germline V gene are ENHRY and SYGVKD. V was pared by 3 bases and J by 7 bases, with 15 bases between. CDR3 length: 15 amino acids. In DNA form, the CDR3 reads TGTGCCATCAGTGACTTCGGGGGTGAGACTGAAAAACTGTTTTTT. Residues: CAISDFGGETEKLFF.

This clonotype was seen only a few times. J is TRBJ2-1 and V is TRBV5-1; D may correspond to TRBD1 or TRBD2 (5 bases each). The CDR3 has 15 residues. Between the trimmed V and J ends, which lost 7 bases and 4 bases, there was a span of 18 bases. CDR1 is SGHRS and CDR2 is YFSETQ in the germline V gene. DNA for the CDR3: TGCGCCAGCTCCCTTGAGGGGACCGCTTACAATGAGCAGTTCTTC. It codes for CASSLEGTAYNEQFF.

This clonotype was picked up a small number of times. The chain employs TRBV12-3 or TRBV12-4 and TRBJ1-2; D may be TRBD1 (5 bases). V dropped 5 bases and J dropped 7 bases, with 11 bases sitting between them. This CDR3 comprises 12 residues. CDR3 DNA sequence: TGTGCCAGCAGTGACATCAGGGTTGGCTACACCTTC. Amino acid sequence: CASSDIRVGYTF.

V and J are TRBV4-1 and TRBJ2-3; no definite D call. The CDR3 is made up of 14 amino acids. With 4 bases removed from V and 2 bases from J, the gap between germline ends came to 10 bases. The germline gives CDR1 MGHRA, CDR2 YSYEKL. CDR3 DNA sequence: TGCGCCAGCAGCCTAGAGCAGACCACAGATACGCAGTATTTT. This gives the protein CASSLEQTTDTQYF.

V and J are TRBV30 and TRBJ2-1; 8 nucleotides agree with TRBD2. Germline V CDR1 and CDR2: GTSNPN, SVGIG (reference sequence). After removal of 4 bases from V and 8 bases from J, the junction contained 16 bases not matched to a gene. The CDR3 is made up of 16 amino acids. The CDR3 sequence is CAWKSILSGRMDEQFF. CDR3 nucleotide sequence: TGTGCCTGGAAAAGCATTCTAAGCGGGAGAATGGATGAGCAGTTCTTC.

This clonotype occurred many times. The chain employs TRBV7-2 and TRBJ2-3; 7 nucleotides agree with TRBD2. Germline V CDR1 and CDR2: SGHTA, FQGNSA. Trimming took 7 bases from V and 4 from J; bases not matched to a gene: 8. The CDR3 is 14 residues long. CDR3 amino acids: CASTWGGVADTQYF. The DNA for the CDR3 is TGTGCCAGCACCTGGGGGGGAGTGGCAGATACGCAGTATTTT.